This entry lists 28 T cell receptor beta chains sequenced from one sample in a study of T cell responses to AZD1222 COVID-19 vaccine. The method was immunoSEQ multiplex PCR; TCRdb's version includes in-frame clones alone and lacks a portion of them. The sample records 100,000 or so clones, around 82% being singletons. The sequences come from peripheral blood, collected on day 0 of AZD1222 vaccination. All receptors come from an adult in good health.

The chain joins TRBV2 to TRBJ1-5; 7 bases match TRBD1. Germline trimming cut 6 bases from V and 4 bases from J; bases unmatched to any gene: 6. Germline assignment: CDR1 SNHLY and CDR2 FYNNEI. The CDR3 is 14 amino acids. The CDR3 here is CASSPTGDNQPQHF. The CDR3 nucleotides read TGTGCCAGCAGCCCCACAGGGGATAATCAGCCCCAGCATTTT.

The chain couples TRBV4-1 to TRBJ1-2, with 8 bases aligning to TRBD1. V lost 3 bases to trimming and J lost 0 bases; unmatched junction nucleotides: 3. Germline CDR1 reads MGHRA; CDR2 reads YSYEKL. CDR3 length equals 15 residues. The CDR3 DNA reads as TGCGCCAGCAGCCAGCCGGGACAGGCTAACTATGGCTACACCTTC. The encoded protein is CASSQPGQANYGYTF.

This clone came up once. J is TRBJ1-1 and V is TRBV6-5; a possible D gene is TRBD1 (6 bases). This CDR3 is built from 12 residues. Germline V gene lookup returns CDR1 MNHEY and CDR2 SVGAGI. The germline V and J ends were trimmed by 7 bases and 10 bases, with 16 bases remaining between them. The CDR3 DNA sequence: TGTGCCAGCACCCTGGGGGCAAGAGGAGCTTTCTTT. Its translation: CASTLGARGAFF.

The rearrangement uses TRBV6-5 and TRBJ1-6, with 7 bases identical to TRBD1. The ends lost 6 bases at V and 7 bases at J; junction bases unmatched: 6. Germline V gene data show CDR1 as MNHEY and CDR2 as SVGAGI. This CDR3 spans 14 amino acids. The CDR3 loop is CASRVEGANSPLHF. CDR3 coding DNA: TGTGCCAGCAGAGTTGAGGGGGCGAATTCACCCCTCCACTTT.

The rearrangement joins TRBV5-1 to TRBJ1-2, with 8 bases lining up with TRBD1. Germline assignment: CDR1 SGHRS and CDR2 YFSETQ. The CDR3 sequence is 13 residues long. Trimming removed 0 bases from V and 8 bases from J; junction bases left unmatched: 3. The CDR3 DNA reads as TGCGCCAGCAGCTTGGATCAGGGGGCAGGCTACACCTTC. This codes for CASSLDQGAGYTF.

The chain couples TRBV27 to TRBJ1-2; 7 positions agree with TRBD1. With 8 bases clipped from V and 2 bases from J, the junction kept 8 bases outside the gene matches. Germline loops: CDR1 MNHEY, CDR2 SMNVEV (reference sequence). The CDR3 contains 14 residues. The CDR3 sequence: CASRFSTGNYGYTF. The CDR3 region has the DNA TGTGCCAGCCGCTTCTCGACAGGGAACTATGGCTACACCTTC.

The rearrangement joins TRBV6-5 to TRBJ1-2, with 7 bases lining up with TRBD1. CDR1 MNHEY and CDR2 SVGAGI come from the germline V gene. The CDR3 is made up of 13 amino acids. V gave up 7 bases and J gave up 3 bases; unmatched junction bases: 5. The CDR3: CASIGGTDYGYTF. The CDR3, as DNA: TGTGCCAGCATTGGGGGGACAGACTATGGCTACACCTTC.

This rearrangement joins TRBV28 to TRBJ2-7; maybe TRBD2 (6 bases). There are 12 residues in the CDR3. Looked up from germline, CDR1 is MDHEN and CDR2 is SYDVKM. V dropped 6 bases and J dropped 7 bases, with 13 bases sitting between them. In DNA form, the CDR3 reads TGTGCCAGCAGGCCTAGCGTAGGTGAGCAGTACGTC. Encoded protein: CASRPSVGEQYV.

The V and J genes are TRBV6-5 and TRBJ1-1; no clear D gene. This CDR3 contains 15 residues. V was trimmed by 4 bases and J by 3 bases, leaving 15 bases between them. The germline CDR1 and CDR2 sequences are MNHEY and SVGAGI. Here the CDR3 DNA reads TGTGCCAGCAGTTTCCAGTTTCGGGGTGACACTGAAGCTTTCTTT. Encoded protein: CASSFQFRGDTEAFF.

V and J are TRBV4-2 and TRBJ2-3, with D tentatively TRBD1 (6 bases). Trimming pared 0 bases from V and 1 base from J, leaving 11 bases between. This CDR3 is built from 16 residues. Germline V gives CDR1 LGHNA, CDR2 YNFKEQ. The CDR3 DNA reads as TGTGCCAGCAGCCAAGATGGGACACGCCGCACAGATACGCAGTATTTT. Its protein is CASSQDGTRRTDTQYF.

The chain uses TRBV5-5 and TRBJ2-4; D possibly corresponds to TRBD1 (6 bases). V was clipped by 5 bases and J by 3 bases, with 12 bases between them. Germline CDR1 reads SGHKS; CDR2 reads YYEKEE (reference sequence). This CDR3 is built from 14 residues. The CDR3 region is CASSYGTNKNIQYF. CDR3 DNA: TGTGCCAGCAGTTATGGGACAAACAAAAACATTCAGTACTTC.

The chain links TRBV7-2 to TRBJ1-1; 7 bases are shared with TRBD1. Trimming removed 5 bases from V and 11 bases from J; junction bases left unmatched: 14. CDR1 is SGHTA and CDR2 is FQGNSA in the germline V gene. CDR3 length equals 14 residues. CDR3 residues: CASSPYTTTGFAFF. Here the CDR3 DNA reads TGTGCCAGCAGCCCCTATACCACGACAGGGTTCGCTTTCTTT.

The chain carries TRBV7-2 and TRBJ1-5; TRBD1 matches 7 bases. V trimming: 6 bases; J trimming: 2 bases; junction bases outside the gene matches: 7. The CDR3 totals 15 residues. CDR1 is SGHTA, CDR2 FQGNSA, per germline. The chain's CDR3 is CASRRNTGGNQPQHF. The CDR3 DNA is TGTGCCAGCAGACGTAACACAGGGGGCAATCAGCCCCAGCATTTT. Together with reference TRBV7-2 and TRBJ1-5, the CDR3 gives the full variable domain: GAGVSQSPSNKVTEKGKDVELRCDPISGHTALYWYRQSLGQGLEFLIYFQGNSAPDKSGLPSDRFSAERTGGSVSTLTIQRTQQEDSAVYLCASRRNTGGNQPQHFGDGTRLSIL.

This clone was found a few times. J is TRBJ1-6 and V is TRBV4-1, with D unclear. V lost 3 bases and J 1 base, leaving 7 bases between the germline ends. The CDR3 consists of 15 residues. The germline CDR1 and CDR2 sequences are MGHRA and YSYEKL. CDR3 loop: CASSQSGSYNSPLHF. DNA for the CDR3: TGCGCCAGCAGCCAGTCCGGGTCCTATAATTCACCCCTCCACTTT.

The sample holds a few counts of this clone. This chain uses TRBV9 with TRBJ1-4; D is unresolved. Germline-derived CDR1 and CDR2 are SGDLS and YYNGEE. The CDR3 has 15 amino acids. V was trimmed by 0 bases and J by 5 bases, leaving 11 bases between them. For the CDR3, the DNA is TGTGCCAGCAGCGTAGCGGTCGGGCAGAATGAAAAACTGTTTTTT. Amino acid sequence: CASSVAVGQNEKLFF.

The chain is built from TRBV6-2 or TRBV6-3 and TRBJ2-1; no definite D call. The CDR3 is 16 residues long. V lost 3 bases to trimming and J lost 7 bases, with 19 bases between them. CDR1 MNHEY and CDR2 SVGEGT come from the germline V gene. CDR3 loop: CASSYYILGQGNEQFF. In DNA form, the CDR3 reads TGTGCCAGCAGTTATTACATATTGGGTCAAGGGAATGAGCAGTTCTTC.

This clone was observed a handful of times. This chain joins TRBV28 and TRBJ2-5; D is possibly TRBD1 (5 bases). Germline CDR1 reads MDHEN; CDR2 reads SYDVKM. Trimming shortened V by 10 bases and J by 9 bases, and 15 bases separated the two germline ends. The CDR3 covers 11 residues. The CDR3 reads CATRTTSSQYF. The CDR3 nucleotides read TGTGCCACCAGGACAACCAGTTCCCAGTACTTC.

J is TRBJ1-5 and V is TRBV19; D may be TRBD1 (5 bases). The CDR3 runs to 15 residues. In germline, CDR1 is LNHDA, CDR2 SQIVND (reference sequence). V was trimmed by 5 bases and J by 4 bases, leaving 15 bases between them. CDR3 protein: CASSGGGSSNQPQHF. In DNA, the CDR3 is TGTGCCAGTAGTGGGGGTGGTAGTAGTAATCAGCCCCAGCATTTT.

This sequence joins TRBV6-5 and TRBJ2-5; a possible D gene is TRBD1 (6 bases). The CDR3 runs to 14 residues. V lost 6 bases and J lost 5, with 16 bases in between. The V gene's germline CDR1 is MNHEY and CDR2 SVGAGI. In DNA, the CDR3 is TGTGCCAGCAGCTACCTAACAGGGTCGGAGACCCAGTACTTC. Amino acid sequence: CASSYLTGSETQYF.

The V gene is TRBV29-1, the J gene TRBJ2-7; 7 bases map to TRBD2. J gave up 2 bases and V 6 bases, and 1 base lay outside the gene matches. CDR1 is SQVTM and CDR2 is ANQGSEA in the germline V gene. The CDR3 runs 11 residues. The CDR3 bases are TGCAGCGTAGCGGGGACCTACGAGCAGTACTTC. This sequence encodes CSVAGTYEQYF.

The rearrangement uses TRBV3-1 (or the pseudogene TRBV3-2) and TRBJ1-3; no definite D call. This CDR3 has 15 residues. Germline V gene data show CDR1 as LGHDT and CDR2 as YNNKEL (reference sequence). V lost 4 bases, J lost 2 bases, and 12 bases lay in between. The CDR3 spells CASSLLGGTGNTIYF. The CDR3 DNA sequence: TGTGCCAGCAGCCTCCTGGGAGGGACTGGAAACACCATATATTTT.

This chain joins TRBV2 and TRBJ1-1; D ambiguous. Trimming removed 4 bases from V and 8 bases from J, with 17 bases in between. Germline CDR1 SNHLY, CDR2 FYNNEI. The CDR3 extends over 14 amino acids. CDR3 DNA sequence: TGTGCCAGCAGTGCTGCAGGTCGAGCCACCGAAGCTTTCTTT. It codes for CASSAAGRATEAFF.

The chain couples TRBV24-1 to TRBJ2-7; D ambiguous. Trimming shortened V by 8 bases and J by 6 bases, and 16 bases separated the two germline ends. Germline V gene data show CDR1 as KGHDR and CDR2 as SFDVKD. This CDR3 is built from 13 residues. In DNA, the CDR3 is TGTGCCACCATCCCTATACGACCAGGCGAGCAGTACTTC. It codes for CATIPIRPGEQYF.

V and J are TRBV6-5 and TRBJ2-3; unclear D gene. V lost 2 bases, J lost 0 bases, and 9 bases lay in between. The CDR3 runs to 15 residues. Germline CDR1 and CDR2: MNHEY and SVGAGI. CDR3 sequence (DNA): TGTGCCAGCAGTTACGGAGTACTTAGCACAGATACGCAGTATTTT. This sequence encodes CASSYGVLSTDTQYF.

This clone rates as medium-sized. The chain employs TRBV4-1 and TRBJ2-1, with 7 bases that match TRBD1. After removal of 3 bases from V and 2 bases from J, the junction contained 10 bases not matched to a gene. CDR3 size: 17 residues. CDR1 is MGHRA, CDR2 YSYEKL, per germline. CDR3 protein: CASSHEGAQGAYNEQFF. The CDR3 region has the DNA TGCGCCAGCAGCCATGAGGGGGCACAGGGCGCCTACAATGAGCAGTTCTTC.

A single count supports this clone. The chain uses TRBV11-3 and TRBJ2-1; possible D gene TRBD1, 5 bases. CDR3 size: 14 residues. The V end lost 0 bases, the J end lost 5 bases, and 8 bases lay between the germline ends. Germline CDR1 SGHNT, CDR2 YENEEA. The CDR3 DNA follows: TGTGCCAGCAGCTTAGACCCAGGGCACAATGAGCAGTTCTTC. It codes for CASSLDPGHNEQFF. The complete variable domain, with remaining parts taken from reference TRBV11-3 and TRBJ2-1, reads EAGVVQSPRYKIIEKKQPVAFWCNPISGHNTLYWYLQNLGQGPELLIRYENEEAVDDSQLPKDRFSAERLKGVDSTLKIQPAELGDSAVYLCASSLDPGHNEQFFGPGTRLTVL.

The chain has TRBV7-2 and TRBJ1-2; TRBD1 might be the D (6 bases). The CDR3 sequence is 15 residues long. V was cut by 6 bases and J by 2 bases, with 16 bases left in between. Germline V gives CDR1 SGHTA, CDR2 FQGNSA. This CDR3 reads CASSPLGDNNYGYTF. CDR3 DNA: TGTGCCAGCAGTCCCCTTGGGGACAACAACTATGGCTACACCTTC.

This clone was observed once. In nucleotides, the CDR3 is TGTGCCAGCAGCTTACAAGGGGGGGCGGTTGAAGCTTTCTTT. This sequence encodes CASSLQGGAVEAFF. The genes are TRBV13 and TRBJ1-1, with a tentative D call TRBD1 (6 bases). CDR1 and CDR2 from the germline V gene are PRHDT and FYEKMQ (reference sequence). The V gene lost 2 bases and the J gene lost 7 bases, with 14 bases spanning the gap. The CDR3 runs to 14 residues.